These 7 T cell receptor beta chains were sequenced from one sample in a study of PD-L1 blockade in urothelial cancer. Data came from immunoSEQ multiplex PCR; TCRdb stores just in-frame clones and leaves some out. The sample has some 77,000 clones; approximately 90% are singletons. Sequences were derived from PBMCs, sampled around atezolizumab (anti-PD-L1) treatment. These receptors all come from a woman between 65 and 79 years old with urothelial cancer.

The chain is built from TRBV5-1 and TRBJ1-4, with 7 positions matching TRBD1. The CDR3 totals 12 residues. Germline values: CDR1 SGHRS, CDR2 YFSETQ. After removal of 0 bases from V and 12 bases from J, the junction contained 2 bases not matched to a gene. The chain's CDR3 is CASSLVQGELFF. CDR3 DNA sequence: TGCGCCAGCAGCTTGGTTCAGGGGGAACTGTTTTTT. The variable domain in full, completed from reference TRBV5-1 and TRBJ1-4, reads KAGVTQTPRYLIKTRGQQVTLSCSPISGHRSVSWYQQTPGQGLQFLFEYFSETQRNKGNFPGRFSGRQFSNSRSEMNVSTLELGDSALYLCASSLVQGELFFGSGTQLSVL.

This clone was detected only once. The chain employs TRBV6-7 and TRBJ1-3; TRBD1 matches 9 bases. TRBV6-7 is filed as an ORF, its function uncertain. The CDR3 spans 19 residues. With V trimmed by 2 bases and J by 0 bases, 11 bases remained unmatched. CDR3 protein: CASSYATWTGDDSGNTIYF. The CDR3 nucleotides read TGTGCCAGCAGTTACGCGACTTGGACAGGGGACGACTCTGGAAACACCATATATTTT.

The chain combines TRBV6-6 with TRBJ1-4; D possibly corresponds to TRBD1 (5 bases). The V end lost 5 bases, the J end lost 8 bases, and 15 bases lay between the germline ends. The CDR3 runs 14 residues. Germline values: CDR1 MNHNY, CDR2 SVGAGI (reference sequence). This CDR3 is CASSRGGFVEKLFF. DNA of the CDR3: TGTGCCAGCAGTCGGGGGGGTTTCGTAGAAAAACTGTTTTTT.

The chain has TRBV7-2 and TRBJ2-3; 7 bases are a match to TRBD2. The CDR3 sequence is 16 residues long. The V and J ends lost 1 base and 2 bases, in that order; junction bases with no gene match: 6. Germline CDR1 reads SGHTA; CDR2 reads FQGNSA. The chain's CDR3 is CASSLEERGYTDTQYF. CDR3 nucleotide sequence: TGTGCCAGCAGCTTAGAGGAGCGGGGTTACACAGATACGCAGTATTTT.

V gene TRBV11-1 combines with J gene TRBJ2-1; 9 bases are a match to TRBD1. The CDR3 is made up of 16 amino acids. CDR1 and CDR2 from the germline V gene are SGHAT and FQDESV (reference sequence). Trimming at V came to 2 bases and at J to 2 bases, leaving 4 bases not matched to a gene. CDR3 residues: CASSLLGTGTYNEQFF. CDR3 nucleotide sequence: TGTGCCAGCAGCTTACTTGGGACAGGGACCTACAATGAGCAGTTCTTC.

This clone came up once. The V and J genes are TRBV18 and TRBJ2-1; 11 bases match TRBD1. After removal of 1 base from V and 15 bases from J, the junction contained 8 bases not matched to a gene. From germline, CDR1 is KGHSH and CDR2 LQKENI. The length of the CDR3 is 14 residues. CDR3 bases: TGTGCCAGCTCACCACAAGGGACAGGGGGTCGCCCGTTCTTC. Translation gives CASSPQGTGGRPFF.

This clone was seen a handful of times. The chain employs TRBV2 and TRBJ1-5, with a tentative D call TRBD1 (5 bases). Germline CDR1 and CDR2: SNHLY and FYNNEI. V was clipped by 6 bases and J by 6 bases, with 18 bases between them. The CDR3 has 15 residues. DNA of the CDR3: TGTGCCAGCAGGGTCCGGTGGGGCCAGGGTCAGCCCCAGCATTTT. This translates into CASRVRWGQGQPQHF.